What follows are 25 T cell receptor beta chains derived from one specimen sequenced in a study of cytomegalovirus exposure and HLA in healthy donors. Primers included in the PCR were 60 Vbeta and 13 Jbeta primers. Sequenced by immunoSEQ multiplex PCR; TCRdb stores in-frame clones only, minus some. The sample carries over 85,000 clones, 73% recorded once. Sequencing was done on a sample of PBMCs. These receptors came from a man aged 35 to 55 in good health and CMV-seronegative.

This clone was detected only a few times. CDR3 residues: CASSPWDSYEKLFF. The DNA of the CDR3 is TGTGCCAGCAGTCCATGGGACAGTTATGAAAAACTGTTTTTT. The chain has TRBV27 and TRBJ1-4; 7 bases map to TRBD1. CDR1 is MNHEY and CDR2 is SMNVEV in the germline V gene (reference sequence). With V trimmed by 5 bases and J by 6 bases, 6 bases remained unmatched. The CDR3 totals 14 residues.

The chain joins TRBV28 to TRBJ1-1; 7 nucleotides line up with TRBD1. Trimming at V came to 8 bases and at J to 1 base, leaving 13 bases not matched to a gene. This CDR3 region has 16 residues. Per germline, CDR1 MDHEN and CDR2 SYDVKM. In DNA form, the CDR3 reads TGTGCCAGCTCTCCGACAGGGACTTTAGAGAACACTGAAGCTTTCTTT. The encoded protein is CASSPTGTLENTEAFF. The full variable domain, rest sourced from reference TRBV28 and TRBJ1-1, is DVKVTQSSRYLVKRTGEKVFLECVQDMDHENMFWYRQDPGLGLRLIYFSYDVKMKEKGDIPEGYSVSREKKERFSLILESASTNQTSMYLCASSPTGTLENTEAFFGQGTRLTVV.

The CDR3 bases are TGTGCCAGCTCACCACCGGGACAGCAAAACACTGAAGCTTTCTTT. Its protein is CASSPPGQQNTEAFF. The chain couples TRBV18 to TRBJ1-1, with 7 bases lining up with TRBD1. Germline values: CDR1 KGHSH, CDR2 LQKENI. The CDR3 sequence is 15 residues long. The ends lost 0 bases at V and 2 bases at J; junction bases unmatched: 3.

The J gene is TRBJ2-5, the V gene TRBV2; 15 nucleotides match TRBD2. Unmatched junction bases numbered 16, after V lost 6 bases and J lost 5 bases. CDR1 is SNHLY, CDR2 FYNNEI, per germline. The CDR3 sequence is 19 residues long. CDR3 DNA: TGTGCCAGCAGAGACGGTGGGACTAGCGGGGGGTCAGGCGGGGAGACCCAGTACTTC. The encoded protein is CASRDGGTSGGSGGETQYF.

The chain joins TRBV9 to TRBJ2-3, with 8 nucleotides matching TRBD2. Trimming took 2 bases from V and 1 from J; bases not matched to a gene: 3. The CDR3 length is 15 residues. The germline gives CDR1 SGDLS, CDR2 YYNGEE. As DNA, the CDR3 is TGTGCCAGCAGCGTTGGGCGGGGGGGCACAGATACGCAGTATTTT. It encodes CASSVGRGGTDTQYF. Filled out from reference TRBV9 and TRBJ2-3, the complete variable domain reads DSGVTQTPKHLITATGQRVTLRCSPRSGDLSVYWYQQSLDQGLQFLIQYYNGEERAKGNILERFSAQQFPDLHSELNLSSLELGDSALYFCASSVGRGGTDTQYFGPGTRLTVL.

The V gene is TRBV25-1, the J gene TRBJ2-5; 10 bases fit TRBD1. From germline, CDR1 is MGHDK and CDR2 SYGVNS. This CDR3 is built from 16 residues. Trimming took 2 bases from V and 5 from J; bases not matched to a gene: 8. The CDR3 loop is CASSEAPGQGFETQYF. Here the CDR3 DNA reads TGTGCCAGCAGTGAAGCCCCGGGACAGGGGTTCGAGACCCAGTACTTC.

This clone was counted only a few times. This chain connects TRBV2 to TRBJ1-2; TRBD1 might be the D (6 bases). The germline V gene has CDR1 SNHLY and CDR2 FYNNEI. The CDR3 is made up of 14 amino acids. Trimming took off 7 bases at V and 0 bases at J, with 12 bases between the two ends. The CDR3 nucleotides read TGTGCCAGCATCGCGACAGGTTCTAACTATGGCTACACCTTC. It specifies CASIATGSNYGYTF.

The J gene is TRBJ2-7, the V gene TRBV2; 11 bases match TRBD1. This CDR3 region has 12 residues. Per the germline V gene, CDR1 is SNHLY and CDR2 is FYNNEI. Germline trimming cut 8 bases from V and 6 bases from J; bases unmatched to any gene: 3. The CDR3 is CASGQGAGEQYF. In nucleotides, the CDR3 is TGTGCCAGCGGACAGGGGGCAGGCGAGCAGTACTTC.

The chain recombines TRBV27 with TRBJ2-1; TRBD1 matches 9 bases. From germline, CDR1 is MNHEY and CDR2 SMNVEV (reference sequence). The CDR3 loop spans 17 amino acids. V was pared by 4 bases and J by 5 bases, with 12 bases of the junction left unmatched. This CDR3 reads CASSWGSGTGLDNEQFF. DNA of the CDR3: TGTGCCAGCAGTTGGGGTTCCGGGACAGGGCTCGACAATGAGCAGTTCTTC.

The rearrangement links TRBV4-1 to TRBJ1-1; the match to TRBD1 covers 7 bases. Germline CDR1 is MGHRA and CDR2 is YSYEKL. The CDR3 is made up of 13 amino acids. V shed 6 bases, J shed 6 bases, and the junction held 7 bases outside the gene matches. This chain's CDR3 is CASRPTGVSEAFF. In nucleotides, the CDR3 is TGCGCCAGCAGACCAACAGGGGTCTCTGAAGCTTTCTTT.

As DNA, the CDR3 is TGTGCCAGCAGACTCGACCTGGGCCCCTACAATGAGCAGTTCTTC. It encodes CASRLDLGPYNEQFF. This sequence joins TRBV6-5 and TRBJ2-1; no definite D call. V was pared by 6 bases and J by 2 bases, with 14 bases between. The CDR3 runs to 15 residues. The V gene's germline CDR1 is MNHEY and CDR2 SVGAGI.

The chain carries TRBV11-1 and TRBJ2-7; 10 bases match TRBD1. Unmatched junction bases numbered 7, after V lost 5 bases and J lost 6 bases. The germline V gene encodes CDR1 SGHAT and CDR2 FQDESV (reference sequence). CDR3 length equals 14 residues. For the CDR3, the DNA is TGTGCCAGCAGCCGTGGACAGGGGGTCCCCGAGCAGTACTTC. Translated, it gives CASSRGQGVPEQYF.

The chain is built from TRBV28 and TRBJ2-3, with TRBD1 as a possible D gene (6 bases). This CDR3 has 18 amino acids. V gave up 1 base and J gave up 1 base, with 18 bases separating them. Per germline, CDR1 MDHEN and CDR2 SYDVKM. The CDR3 region is CASSLSPHRAEGTDTQYF. The CDR3 DNA is TGTGCCAGCAGTTTATCCCCCCACAGGGCTGAGGGCACAGATACGCAGTATTTT.

The chain recombines TRBV5-4 with TRBJ2-7; no reliable D call. The CDR3 totals 13 residues. Germline V gene lookup returns CDR1 SGHNT and CDR2 YYREEE (reference sequence). Trimming stripped 0 bases from V and 7 bases from J, with 11 bases between. This chain's CDR3 is CASSLGPGGEQYF. CDR3 sequence (DNA): TGTGCCAGCAGCTTGGGCCCGGGTGGTGAGCAGTACTTC.

J is TRBJ2-5 and V is TRBV2; 11 positions match TRBD2. This CDR3 contains 14 residues. V dropped 7 bases and J dropped 4; count of bases not matched to a gene: 5. CDR1 is SNHLY, CDR2 FYNNEI, per germline. CDR3: CASKNSGGAETQYF. The CDR3 DNA follows: TGTGCCAGCAAGAATAGCGGGGGGGCAGAGACCCAGTACTTC.

The chain combines TRBV5-1 with TRBJ2-1, with D possibly being TRBD2 (6 bases). V was shortened by 4 bases and J by 5 bases, with 10 bases between the two germline ends. The CDR3 sequence is 13 residues long. From germline, CDR1 is SGHRS and CDR2 YFSETQ. The CDR3 here is CASSGGIHNEQFF. CDR3 nucleotide sequence: TGCGCCAGCAGCGGGGGGATCCACAATGAGCAGTTCTTC. The variable domain in full, completed from reference TRBV5-1 and TRBJ2-1, reads KAGVTQTPRYLIKTRGQQVTLSCSPISGHRSVSWYQQTPGQGLQFLFEYFSETQRNKGNFPGRFSGRQFSNSRSEMNVSTLELGDSALYLCASSGGIHNEQFFGPGTRLTVL.

The chain couples TRBV27 to TRBJ2-1, with 11 bases matching TRBD2. The CDR3 covers 16 residues. The trim removed 3 bases at V and 5 bases at J, leaving 6 bases unmatched. CDR1 is MNHEY and CDR2 is SMNVEV in the germline V gene (reference sequence). This CDR3 reads CASSLFLAGGHNEQFF. The CDR3 nucleotides read TGTGCCAGCAGTTTGTTTCTAGCGGGGGGTCACAATGAGCAGTTCTTC.

The chain has TRBV11-2 and TRBJ2-5; 12 nucleotides line up with TRBD1. The trim removed 6 bases at V and 5 bases at J, leaving 10 bases unmatched. The CDR3 length is 16 residues. Per germline, CDR1 SGHAT and CDR2 FQNNGV. For the CDR3, the DNA is TGTGCCAGCAGTTATTCCGGGACAGGGGGCCGGGAGACCCAGTACTTC. Its protein is CASSYSGTGGRETQYF. Full variable domain (remainder filled in from reference TRBV11-2 and TRBJ2-5): EAGVAQSPRYKIIEKRQSVAFWCNPISGHATLYWYQQILGQGPKLLIQFQNNGVVDDSQLPKDRFSAERLKGVDSTLKIQPAKLEDSAVYLCASSYSGTGGRETQYFGPGTRLLVL.

This clone came up once. The rearrangement joins TRBV6-5 to TRBJ2-7; TRBD1 matches at 7 bases. The CDR3 spans 15 residues. V was pared by 4 bases and J by 5 bases, with 11 bases of the junction left unmatched. Germline lookup yields CDR1 MNHEY and CDR2 SVGAGI. The DNA for the CDR3 is TGTGCCAGCAGTTCGATTTTTGACAGGGACCACGAGCAGTACTTC. Protein: CASSSIFDRDHEQYF.

V and J are TRBV19 and TRBJ1-6; D gene ambiguous. This CDR3 comprises 15 residues. Between the trimmed V and J ends, which lost 2 bases and 8 bases, there was a span of 13 bases. The germline V gene has CDR1 LNHDA and CDR2 SQIVND (reference sequence). The CDR3 is CASSIPVAGDSPLHF. The CDR3 coding sequence is TGTGCCAGTAGTATACCTGTGGCCGGGGATTCACCCCTCCACTTT.

This clone was seen a handful of times. The chain recombines TRBV15 with TRBJ2-7, with TRBD2 identical over 9 bases. The CDR3 sequence is 15 residues long. Germline lookup yields CDR1 LNHNV and CDR2 YYDKDF (reference sequence). The V segment lost 1 base and the J segment 9 bases; nucleotides outside the gene matches: 10. The CDR3 here is CATSRVAGDRGGQYF. The CDR3 DNA reads TGTGCCACCAGCAGAGTAGCGGGGGATCGCGGCGGGCAGTACTTC. Variable domain in full (rest from reference TRBV15 and TRBJ2-7): DAMVIQNPRYQVTQFGKPVTLSCSQTLNHNVMYWYQQKSSQAPKLLFHYYDKDFNNEADTPDNFQSRRPNTSFCFLDIRSPGLGDTAMYLCATSRVAGDRGGQYFGPGTRLTVT.

Comment on this clone: Since no conserved phenylalanine or tryptophan closes the CDR3, a read error is the likely cause. The chain recombines TRBV2 with TRBJ1-1, with D unclear. Germline V lookup: CDR1 SNHLY, CDR2 FYNNEI. CDR3 length: 13 amino acids. V was pared by 2 bases and J by 2 bases, with 6 bases between. The CDR3 nucleotides are TGTGCCAGCAGTGAAAGAGGAAACACTGAAGCTTTCGTT. This codes for CASSERGNTEAFV.

V gene TRBV30 combines with J gene TRBJ2-5; 9 bases are a match to TRBD1. V was clipped by 5 bases and J by 5 bases; unmatched bases: 9. This CDR3 has 14 amino acids. Germline loops: CDR1 GTSNPN, CDR2 SVGIG (reference sequence). The CDR3 spells CAWDPGQGVETQYF. The CDR3 DNA is TGTGCCTGGGATCCGGGACAGGGTGTCGAGACCCAGTACTTC.

The rearrangement uses TRBV7-2 and TRBJ2-3; 9 nucleotides agree with TRBD2. Germline assignment: CDR1 SGHTA and CDR2 FQGNSA. This CDR3 is 15 amino acids long. The junction had 10 bases not matched to a gene; V was cut back by 6 bases and J by 6 bases. This CDR3 is CASSLSGGHGDTQYF. The CDR3 coding sequence is TGTGCCAGCAGTTTAAGCGGGGGGCACGGGGATACGCAGTATTTT.

V gene TRBV27 combines with J gene TRBJ2-3; D ambiguous. The CDR3 has 18 amino acids. Germline lookup yields CDR1 MNHEY and CDR2 SMNVEV (reference sequence). The V gene lost 6 bases and the J gene lost 3 bases, with 25 bases spanning the gap. The CDR3 nucleotides read TGTGCCAGCAGCTTAGCCTACGTCGGAGTCCTCCGGACAGATACGCAGTATTTT. It codes for CASSLAYVGVLRTDTQYF.